A single sample gave rise to the 10 T cell receptor beta chains below, sequenced in a study of blood T cell repertoires in COVID-19. Produced via immunoSEQ multiplex PCR; TCRdb's table is partial and in-frame only. The sample includes some 65,000 clones, around 88% of them seen just once. Sequenced: peripheral blood. These receptors were taken from a woman of 80 years or more with active COVID-19.

V gene TRBV28 combines with J gene TRBJ1-6; tentatively, D is TRBD1 (5 bases). Germline CDR1 reads MDHEN; CDR2 reads SYDVKM. The CDR3 has 12 residues. V gave up 3 bases and J gave up 9 bases, with 6 bases separating them. The CDR3 coding sequence is TGTGCCAGCAGTTTCCAGGGTTCACCCCTCCACTTT. This sequence encodes CASSFQGSPLHF. Full variable domain (rest looked up from reference TRBV28 and TRBJ1-6): DVKVTQSSRYLVKRTGEKVFLECVQDMDHENMFWYRQDPGLGLRLIYFSYDVKMKEKGDIPEGYSVSREKKERFSLILESASTNQTSMYLCASSFQGSPLHFGNGTRLTVT.

The chain uses TRBV6-6 and TRBJ2-5; no reliable D call. Germline loops: CDR1 MNHNY, CDR2 SVGAGI (reference sequence). With 5 bases removed from V and 10 bases from J, the gap between germline ends came to 26 bases. The CDR3 contains 16 residues. The CDR3 is CASSVSEVLPKKDQYF. DNA for the CDR3: TGTGCCAGCAGTGTAAGCGAGGTACTACCGAAGAAAGACCAGTACTTC.

This rearrangement joins TRBV18 to TRBJ2-1; 9 bases align to TRBD2. The CDR3 is 19 amino acids. CDR1 and CDR2 (germline): KGHSH, LQKENI. V was clipped by 1 base and J by 2 bases; unmatched bases: 12. In DNA, the CDR3 is TGTGCCAGCTCACCACGAACCGGAGAGCGGGGGGCGGCCTACAATGAGCAGTTCTTC. Translation: CASSPRTGERGAAYNEQFF. The variable domain in full, with the rest retrieved from reference TRBV18 and TRBJ2-1, is NAGVMQNPRHLVRRRGQEARLRCSPMKGHSHVYWYRQLPEEGLKFMVYLQKENIIDESGMPKERFSAEFPKEGPSILRIQQVVRGDSAAYFCASSPRTGERGAAYNEQFFGPGTRLTVL.

The DNA of the CDR3 is TGTGCCAGCAGCTTGGGGACAGGGGGATTGGACACTGAAGCTTTCTTT. Protein sequence: CASSLGTGGLDTEAFF. The chain uses TRBV7-9 and TRBJ1-1; TRBD1 matches at 11 bases. The V gene's germline CDR1 is SEHNR and CDR2 FQNEAQ (reference sequence). V lost 3 bases and J lost 3; bases outside the gene matches: 6. The CDR3 length is 16 residues.

The rearrangement links TRBV6-6 to TRBJ1-2; D gene unclear. The V gene's germline CDR1 is MNHNY and CDR2 SVGAGI (reference sequence). The length of the CDR3 is 13 residues. V shed 7 bases and J shed 3 bases, with 12 bases lying between them. CDR3 DNA sequence: TGTGCCAGCAAGGACGGGGATCACTATGGCTACACCTTC. Translated, it gives CASKDGDHYGYTF.

The J gene is TRBJ2-7, the V gene TRBV30; possibly TRBD2 for D (7 bases). V shed 3 bases and J shed 2 bases, with 14 bases lying between them. Germline values: CDR1 GTSNPN, CDR2 SVGIG (reference sequence). The CDR3 totals 14 residues. Here the CDR3 reads CAWSLYGGPYEQYF. The DNA of the CDR3 is TGTGCCTGGAGCCTATACGGGGGGCCCTACGAGCAGTACTTC.

This chain joins TRBV7-8 and TRBJ2-7; the match to TRBD2 covers 13 bases. With V trimmed by 5 bases and J by 5 bases, 6 bases remained unmatched. CDR1 and CDR2 (germline): SGHVS, FQNEAQ. The CDR3 sequence is 15 residues long. As DNA, the CDR3 is TGTGCCAGCAGCCCCGGACTAGCGGGGGCCCACGAGCAGTACTTC. Protein: CASSPGLAGAHEQYF.

The chain is built from TRBV27 and TRBJ2-5, with 7 bases aligning to TRBD2. V gave up 5 bases and J gave up 5 bases; unmatched junction bases: 5. The CDR3 length is 13 residues. Looked up from germline, CDR1 is MNHEY and CDR2 is SMNVEV (reference sequence). Here the CDR3 reads CASSRREGETQYF. The CDR3 DNA is TGTGCCAGCAGTCGGAGGGAGGGCGAGACCCAGTACTTC.

This clone occurred many times. The gene calls are TRBV2 and TRBJ1-1; TRBD1 matches at 9 bases. CDR1 is SNHLY, CDR2 FYNNEI, per germline. V lost 7 bases to trimming and J lost 7 bases; unmatched junction nucleotides: 7. The CDR3 spans 13 residues. CDR3 sequence (DNA): TGTGCCAGCAAGGGACAGGGTTTCGGTGAAGCTTTCTTT. It is translated as CASKGQGFGEAFF.

The chain uses TRBV11-2 and TRBJ1-1; no reliable D call. The CDR3 is 15 residues long. CDR1 is SGHAT and CDR2 is FQNNGV in the germline V gene. The V gene lost 0 bases and the J gene lost 6 bases, with 14 bases spanning the gap. The CDR3 region has the DNA TGTGCCAGCAGCTTAGATCCAAATCCAAGCTCTGAAGCTTTCTTT. It is translated as CASSLDPNPSSEAFF.